These 24 T cell receptor beta chains were sequenced from one sample in a study of siplizumab effects on memory and regulatory T cells. Here immunoSEQ multiplex PCR was the method, and the copy in TCRdb shows in-frame clones only, minus some. The data hold tens of thousands of clones, with roughly 80% observed a single time. Sequencing used memory CD4+ T cells sorted from blood. The receptor set was obtained from a human donor in good health.

The CDR3 sequence: CAISPGLARDTQYF. CDR3 sequence (DNA): TGTGCCATCAGTCCGGGACTAGCTAGAGATACGCAGTATTTT. The J gene is TRBJ2-3, the V gene TRBV10-3; 9 nucleotides agree with TRBD2. The CDR3 totals 14 residues. Looked up from germline, CDR1 is ENHRY and CDR2 is SYGVKD. V gave up 5 bases and J gave up 5 bases; unmatched junction bases: 5.

The gene calls are TRBV7-8 and TRBJ1-1; TRBD1 is a possible D gene (6 bases). CDR1 is SGHVS, CDR2 FQNEAQ, per germline. This CDR3 region has 13 residues. The V end was cut by 5 bases, the J end by 1 base, with 8 bases between. The CDR3 here is CASSQQGNTEAFF. The DNA of the CDR3 is TGTGCCAGCAGCCAACAGGGGAACACTGAAGCTTTCTTT.

This clone was seen only once. The J gene is TRBJ2-1, the V gene TRBV5-8, with D unclear. The CDR3 consists of 16 residues. Trimming removed 1 base from V and 0 bases from J, with 11 bases in between. Germline CDR1 is SGHTS and CDR2 is YDEGEE. The CDR3 loop reads CASSLFGGSSYNEQFF. Written as DNA, the CDR3 is TGTGCCAGCAGCTTGTTTGGCGGTAGCTCCTACAATGAGCAGTTCTTC.

The V and J genes are TRBV2 and TRBJ1-2, with 7 bases matching TRBD1. The CDR3 has 14 residues. The V segment lost 4 bases and the J segment 7 bases; nucleotides outside the gene matches: 9. From germline, CDR1 is SNHLY and CDR2 FYNNEI. CDR3 region: CASSVEGAISGYTF. CDR3 nucleotides: TGTGCCAGCAGTGTTGAGGGGGCGATCTCTGGCTACACCTTC.

This sequence joins TRBV4-1 and TRBJ1-1; weak D call: TRBD1 (5 bases). V lost 2 bases and J lost 2, with 12 bases in between. CDR3 length: 15 amino acids. Germline assignment: CDR1 MGHRA and CDR2 YSYEKL. The DNA for the CDR3 is TGCGCCAGCAGCCAACATCCGACAGCAAACACTGAAGCTTTCTTT. It codes for CASSQHPTANTEAFF.

This clone has only a few counts. The rearrangement uses TRBV5-4 and TRBJ1-2, with a weak D call TRBD1 (5 bases). The CDR3 loop spans 13 amino acids. Between the trimmed V and J ends, which lost 4 bases and 2 bases, there was a span of 9 bases. Per the germline V gene, CDR1 is SGHNT and CDR2 is YYREEE (reference sequence). The CDR3, as DNA: TGTGCCAGCAGCCTGGACAAAAACTATGGCTACACCTTC. Amino acids: CASSLDKNYGYTF. The full variable domain, with the rest looked up from reference TRBV5-4 and TRBJ1-2, is ETGVTQSPTHLIKTRGQQVTLRCSSQSGHNTVSWYQQALGQGPQFIFQYYREEENGRGNFPPRFSGLQFPNYSSELNVNALELDDSALYLCASSLDKNYGYTFGSGTRLTVV.

The chain recombines TRBV20-1 with TRBJ1-2; weak D call: TRBD1 (6 bases). From germline, CDR1 is DFQATT and CDR2 SNEGSKA (reference sequence). V dropped 0 bases and J dropped 10 bases, with 9 bases sitting between them. The CDR3 has 11 amino acids. In nucleotides, the CDR3 is TGCAGTGCTAGAGAGAACAGGGTCTACACCTTC. Its translation is CSARENRVYTF.

The rearrangement uses TRBV6-5 and TRBJ2-5; D is possibly TRBD2 (6 bases). CDR3 length: 16 residues. V was clipped by 4 bases and J by 4 bases, with 19 bases between them. The germline CDR1 and CDR2 sequences are MNHEY and SVGAGI. The CDR3 here is CASSWRDEKNSETQYF. CDR3 in DNA: TGTGCCAGCAGTTGGCGGGATGAAAAGAATTCAGAGACCCAGTACTTC.

This clone has just one count. The chain couples TRBV15 to TRBJ1-3; tentatively, D is TRBD1 (6 bases). Trimming took 5 bases from V and 4 from J, leaving 12 bases between them. From germline, CDR1 is LNHNV and CDR2 YYDKDF (reference sequence). The CDR3 contains 14 residues. In DNA form, the CDR3 reads TGTGCCACCAGCGGGGGGCCGCTCGGAAACACCATATATTTT. It yields the protein CATSGGPLGNTIYF.

This clone occurred a few times. The chain employs TRBV18 and TRBJ1-5; no firm D call. Germline V gene data show CDR1 as KGHSH and CDR2 as LQKENI. V was clipped by 2 bases and J by 2 bases, with 10 bases between them. The CDR3 runs 15 residues. CDR3 residues: CASSPLTGGNQPQHF. In nucleotides, the CDR3 is TGTGCCAGCTCACCATTGACCGGCGGCAATCAGCCCCAGCATTTT.

Ten or more counts support this clone. V and J are TRBV5-1 and TRBJ2-5; 9 bases fit TRBD2. Germline CDR1 and CDR2: SGHRS and YFSETQ. The CDR3 spans 15 residues. The J segment lost 2 bases and the V segment lost 0 bases, leaving 2 bases of the junction unmatched. Here the CDR3 reads CASSLGLAGQETQYF. DNA for the CDR3: TGCGCCAGCAGCTTGGGGCTAGCGGGACAAGAGACCCAGTACTTC.

The V and J genes are TRBV5-4 and TRBJ1-5, with 7 bases that match TRBD1. This CDR3 region has 15 residues. J lost 2 bases, V lost 5 bases, and 7 bases had no gene match. Germline CDR1 SGHNT, CDR2 YYREEE (reference sequence). CDR3 nucleotides: TGTGCCAGCAGTAACGGCGACAGGGGCAATCAGCCCCAGCATTTT. Its protein product is CASSNGDRGNQPQHF.

This clone was counted between two and nine times. The gene calls are TRBV30 and TRBJ1-2; D is perhaps TRBD1 (6 bases). CDR1 and CDR2 from the germline V gene are GTSNPN and SVGIG (reference sequence). The V gene lost 0 bases and the J gene lost 3 bases, with 14 bases spanning the gap. The CDR3 length is 15 residues. The CDR3 loop reads CAWSVPETGDYGYTF. The CDR3 coding sequence is TGTGCCTGGAGTGTACCCGAGACAGGAGACTATGGCTACACCTTC. Full variable domain (rest looked up from reference TRBV30 and TRBJ1-2): SQTIHQWPATLVQPVGSPLSLECTVEGTSNPNLYWYRQAAGRGLQLLFYSVGIGQISSEVPQNLSASRPQDRQFILSSKKLLLSDSGFYLCAWSVPETGDYGYTFGSGTRLTVV.

This clone was observed once. The chain recombines TRBV5-1 with TRBJ2-3; TRBD2 aligns across 7 bases. V gave up 4 bases and J gave up 4 bases; unmatched junction bases: 9. In germline, CDR1 is SGHRS, CDR2 YFSETQ. The length of the CDR3 is 15 residues. For the CDR3, the DNA is TGCGCCAGCAGCGCCGGGGTACTAGCGTCAGATACGCAGTATTTT. This sequence encodes CASSAGVLASDTQYF.

This rearrangement joins TRBV15 to TRBJ1-4, with D possibly being TRBD1 (6 bases). The CDR3 has 15 amino acids. V gave up 3 bases and J gave up 5 bases, with 13 bases separating them. The germline gives CDR1 LNHNV, CDR2 YYDKDF (reference sequence). The CDR3 region has the DNA TGTGCCACCAGCAGCGAACAGGGCGGGAATGAAAAACTGTTTTTT. Amino acids: CATSSEQGGNEKLFF.

The V gene is TRBV6-5, the J gene TRBJ2-1; D gene unclear. V lost 2 bases and J lost 10, with 9 bases in between. Germline assignment: CDR1 MNHEY and CDR2 SVGAGI. The CDR3 loop spans 12 amino acids. CDR3 sequence (DNA): TGTGCCAGCAGTTACGGCGGATACGAGCAGTTCTTC. This codes for CASSYGGYEQFF.

The chain has TRBV6-5 and TRBJ1-2; D unresolved. Per the germline V gene, CDR1 is MNHEY and CDR2 is SVGAGI. The CDR3 is 13 residues long. Trimming left V 6 bases short and J 4 bases short, with 12 bases between. The DNA for the CDR3 is TGTGCCAGCAGATTATTGGGAGGCTATGGCTACACCTTC. Protein: CASRLLGGYGYTF.

The gene calls are TRBV10-3 and TRBJ1-5, with a weak D call TRBD1 (5 bases). The CDR3 contains 14 residues. The germline V gene encodes CDR1 ENHRY and CDR2 SYGVKD. V was shortened by 6 bases and J by 5 bases, with 14 bases between the two germline ends. The CDR3 sequence is CAIRARGGDQPQHF. The CDR3 nucleotides read TGTGCCATCAGGGCTAGGGGTGGGGATCAGCCCCAGCATTTT.

The genes are TRBV15 and TRBJ2-7; a weak D match, TRBD2 (5 bases). The CDR3 contains 14 residues. V shed 8 bases and J shed 0 bases, with 14 bases lying between them. The germline V gene has CDR1 LNHNV and CDR2 YYDKDF (reference sequence). The CDR3 region has the DNA TGTGCCACCCGCGCTAGCTCGAGCTCCTACGAGCAGTACTTC. Encoded protein: CATRASSSSYEQYF.

The count of this clone is one. J is TRBJ2-7 and V is TRBV5-1; TRBD1 might be the D (7 bases). V lost 1 base and J lost 3, with 17 bases in between. CDR3 length: 16 residues. CDR1 is SGHRS, CDR2 YFSETQ, per germline. The CDR3 reads CASSLTPGQGGYEQYF. Written as DNA, the CDR3 is TGCGCCAGCAGCTTGACTCCCGGGCAGGGGGGCTACGAGCAGTACTTC.

CDR3 in DNA: TGTGCCAGCGGGGTCCCTCGGGCCAACGTCCTGACTTTC. This sequence encodes CASGVPRANVLTF. The rearrangement uses TRBV6-5 and TRBJ2-6; D call uncertain. Trimming removed 8 bases at V and 5 bases at J, with 10 bases between. Per the germline V gene, CDR1 is MNHEY and CDR2 is SVGAGI. This CDR3 region has 13 residues.

This clone has a single count. The chain couples TRBV5-1 to TRBJ2-7, with 9 positions matching TRBD1. The CDR3 has 14 residues. Germline CDR1 is SGHRS and CDR2 is YFSETQ. V lost 4 bases and J lost 6; bases outside the gene matches: 8. The CDR3 protein is CASSPGQGLSEQYF. CDR3 DNA: TGCGCCAGCAGCCCCGGACAGGGGTTGAGCGAGCAGTACTTC.

The chain carries TRBV5-5 and TRBJ2-1, with 8 nucleotides matching TRBD1. The V gene's germline CDR1 is SGHKS and CDR2 YYEKEE (reference sequence). J lost 3 bases, V lost 6 bases, and 2 bases had no gene match. The CDR3 extends over 13 amino acids. This chain's CDR3 is CASTRGLYNEQFF. In nucleotides, the CDR3 is TGTGCCAGCACCAGGGGGCTCTACAATGAGCAGTTCTTC.

CDR3 sequence (DNA): TGTGCCAGTAGAGGGGTGGGGTTCAGGACAGATACGCAGTATTTT. Residues: CASRGVGFRTDTQYF. The chain is built from TRBV19 and TRBJ2-3; maybe TRBD1 (5 bases). The V end was cut by 6 bases, the J end by 3 bases, with 16 bases between. Germline V gene lookup returns CDR1 LNHDA and CDR2 SQIVND (reference sequence). This CDR3 is built from 15 residues.